This T cell receptor beta chain was documented in a study of T cell repertoires in cytomegalovirus infection. Study information: Through public TCR beta signatures, both CMV infection and matching HLA type were indicated. Findings and caveats of the study: CMV carriers having the relevant HLA were flagged by cumulative public TCR beta family frequency. HLA-C-restricted CMV-specific TCR beta clonotypes were dominant in the ex vivo response.

Germline V gene sequence: CDR1 SGHTA, CDR2 FQGNSA. There are 13 residues in the CDR3. The germline V and J ends were trimmed by 4 bases and 8 bases, with 13 bases remaining between them. The table lists this clonotype with many counts. Its antigen is still unknown. TCRdb ran MiXCR on the reads and lists one entry per CDR3 protein. The sample gives 200,000 to 250,000 distinct CDR3 sequences, around 12% of which show up once; approximately 1.8% is in the top ten. The source material was PBMCs. The chain recombines TRBV7-2 with TRBJ2-3; D not resolved. The sequence was obtained from a human donor in good health (CMV status not recorded). Some clones in this sample may be carry-over from other donors' samples. DNA of the CDR3: TGTGCCAGCAGCTCCGGGCTCACCGGTACGCAGTATTTT. Translating it yields CASSSGLTGTQYF.